Presented here are 27 T cell receptor beta chains from one specimen sequenced in a study of T-cell memory formation after mild COVID-19. Each CDR3 protein is one row after TCRdb ran MiXCR on the 5' RACE reads. The profile covers about 49,000 distinct CDR3 sequences, with 27% appearing a single time and about 41% taken by the ten largest. The sample was PBMCs or a T cell subset sorted from them (not recorded which). The receptors come from a man younger than 35 who had mild COVID-19 (a few samples of this study predate the infection). Cell type and time point are not known.

This chain links TRBV24-1 with TRBJ2-1; tentative D call: TRBD2 (6 bases). This CDR3 contains 13 residues. Per germline, CDR1 KGHDR and CDR2 SFDVKD. Trimming shortened V by 1 base and J by 7 bases, and 7 bases separated the two germline ends. The CDR3 nucleotides read TGTGCCACCAGTGATTTCGGGGGTAATGAGCAGTTCTTC. This codes for CATSDFGGNEQFF.

The chain has TRBV29-1 and TRBJ1-2; D is unresolved. CDR1 SQVTM and CDR2 ANQGSEA come from the germline V gene. V lost 3 bases, J lost 1 base, and 12 bases lay in between. CDR3 length: 14 amino acids. The CDR3 reads CSVDLSQSNYGYTF. CDR3 bases: TGCAGCGTTGACCTTTCCCAGAGTAACTATGGCTACACCTTC.

This chain joins TRBV27 and TRBJ2-5; D remains ambiguous. V lost 6 bases, J lost 6 bases, and 11 bases lay in between. CDR3 size: 12 residues. Germline assignment: CDR1 MNHEY and CDR2 SMNVEV (reference sequence). CDR3 sequence: CASSPGKQTQYF. The DNA for the CDR3 is TGTGCCAGCAGCCCCGGAAAACAGACCCAGTACTTC.

A few counts support this clonotype. V usage is TRBV4-3 and J usage is TRBJ2-7; the match to TRBD1 covers 9 bases. Germline V gives CDR1 LGHNA, CDR2 YSLEER. Trimming at V came to 0 bases and at J to 0 bases, leaving 3 bases not matched to a gene. This CDR3 is built from 16 residues. Here the CDR3 DNA reads TGCGCCAGCAGCCAAGAATCGGACAGGGGCTCCTACGAGCAGTACTTC. Translating gives CASSQESDRGSYEQYF.

The genes are TRBV6-2 or TRBV6-3 and TRBJ2-5; no clear D gene. V lost 2 bases and J 7 bases, leaving 5 bases between the germline ends. CDR1 and CDR2 (germline): MNHEY, SVGEGT. The CDR3 is made up of 11 amino acids. The chain's CDR3 is CASSYVGTQYF. The CDR3, as DNA: TGTGCCAGCAGTTACGTGGGGACCCAGTACTTC.

This clonotype was recorded a few times. The V and J genes are TRBV28 and TRBJ2-3; a possible D gene is TRBD2 (6 bases). The V end lost 6 bases, the J end lost 5 bases, and 12 bases lay between the germline ends. Germline V CDR1 and CDR2: MDHEN, SYDVKM. There are 13 residues in the CDR3. In DNA form, the CDR3 reads TGTGCCAGCAGGCCGGGGGTGGAAGATACGCAGTATTTT. Its translation: CASRPGVEDTQYF.

J is TRBJ2-7 and V is TRBV20-1; 9 nucleotides agree with TRBD1. With V trimmed by 6 bases and J by 5 bases, 8 bases remained unmatched. The CDR3 length is 13 residues. Germline V gene sequence: CDR1 DFQATT, CDR2 SNEGSKA (reference sequence). CDR3 in amino acids: CSAPGQGLHEQYF. For the CDR3, the DNA is TGCAGTGCCCCGGGACAGGGACTCCACGAGCAGTACTTC.

V usage is TRBV7-9 and J usage is TRBJ2-1, with D perhaps matching TRBD1 (6 bases). CDR1 is SEHNR, CDR2 FQNEAQ, per germline (reference sequence). The CDR3 contains 14 residues. Trimming took off 6 bases at V and 5 bases at J, with 14 bases between the two ends. The CDR3 coding sequence is TGTGCCAGCAGATCTGGCAGGGGCAACAATGAGCAGTTCTTC. Translated: CASRSGRGNNEQFF.

This clonotype was found a few times. The chain couples TRBV6-2 or TRBV6-3 to TRBJ2-1; 9 bases line up with TRBD2. The J segment lost 5 bases and the V segment lost 6 bases, leaving 8 bases of the junction unmatched. From germline, CDR1 is MNHEY and CDR2 SVGEGT. CDR3 length: 15 residues. The CDR3 loop reads CASSLSSGAHNEQFF. The CDR3 DNA reads as TGTGCCAGCAGCCTCTCTAGCGGGGCCCACAATGAGCAGTTCTTC.

The chain is built from TRBV12-3 or TRBV12-4 and TRBJ1-1, with D unclear. Between the trimmed V and J ends, which lost 2 bases and 10 bases, there was a span of 17 bases. The CDR3 has 14 amino acids. The CDR3 protein is CASSLSAGLNGAFF. The CDR3 coding sequence is TGTGCCAGCAGTTTATCGGCAGGCCTGAACGGAGCTTTCTTT.

This chain uses TRBV11-3 with TRBJ1-1; D possibly corresponds to TRBD1 (6 bases). This CDR3 comprises 13 residues. Looked up from germline, CDR1 is SGHNT and CDR2 is YENEEA. Trimming removed 2 bases from V and 5 bases from J, with 9 bases in between. In DNA form, the CDR3 reads TGTGCCAGCAGCTTAACAGGGAGGACTGAAGCTTTCTTT. It codes for CASSLTGRTEAFF.

This clonotype appeared many times. The chain joins TRBV11-2 to TRBJ2-2, with D possibly being TRBD2 (7 bases). Germline CDR1 SGHAT, CDR2 FQNNGV. Trimming stripped 5 bases from V and 7 bases from J, with 17 bases between. CDR3 size: 15 residues. This chain's CDR3 is CASSPGRGQGGELFF. The CDR3 DNA reads TGTGCCAGCAGCCCCGGGCGGGGGCAGGGCGGGGAGCTGTTTTTT. Together with reference TRBV11-2 and TRBJ2-2, the CDR3 gives the full variable domain: EAGVAQSPRYKIIEKRQSVAFWCNPISGHATLYWYQQILGQGPKLLIQFQNNGVVDDSQLPKDRFSAERLKGVDSTLKIQPAKLEDSAVYLCASSPGRGQGGELFFGEGSRLTVL.

This clonotype showed up just a few times. This chain joins TRBV7-6 and TRBJ2-3; 7 bases agree with TRBD2. Germline V gene lookup returns CDR1 SGHVS and CDR2 FNYEAQ. Losses at the gene ends were 5 bases for V and 1 base for J; bases not matched to a gene: 6. The length of the CDR3 is 15 residues. The CDR3: CASSPSGGRTDTQYF. In nucleotides, the CDR3 is TGTGCCAGCAGCCCATCGGGGGGACGCACAGATACGCAGTATTTT.

The rearrangement links TRBV29-1 to TRBJ2-2; weak D call: TRBD1 (6 bases). Trimming cost V 5 bases and J 0 bases, with 10 bases left between them. Germline values: CDR1 SQVTM, CDR2 ANQGSEA. CDR3 length: 14 amino acids. This chain's CDR3 is CSVSPGANTGELFF. CDR3 DNA: TGCAGCGTTTCGCCAGGGGCGAACACCGGGGAGCTGTTTTTT.

There are a few counts of this clonotype. The J gene is TRBJ2-1, the V gene TRBV20-1; D uncertain. The CDR3 consists of 12 residues. The V end was cut by 3 bases, the J end by 7 bases, with 10 bases between. Germline V gene data show CDR1 as DFQATT and CDR2 as SNEGSKA (reference sequence). CDR3 nucleotides: TGCAGTGCTAGCGTGGCGGCTAATGAGCAGTTCTTC. Residues: CSASVAANEQFF.

The chain is built from TRBV2 and TRBJ1-2, with D possibly being TRBD1 (6 bases). The CDR3 loop spans 13 amino acids. Germline CDR1 SNHLY, CDR2 FYNNEI. V lost 8 bases, J lost 0 bases, and 10 bases lay in between. CDR3 nucleotide sequence: TGTGCCAGCGACAGGAAAACTAACTATGGCTACACCTTC. This sequence encodes CASDRKTNYGYTF.

This chain connects TRBV5-8 to TRBJ2-3; no clear D. Germline CDR1 is SGHTS and CDR2 is YDEGEE. V shed 6 bases and J shed 3 bases, with 14 bases lying between them. There are 14 residues in the CDR3. CDR3 DNA sequence: TGTGCCAGCAACCCCCCCCTTAGGACAGATACGCAGTATTTT. It encodes CASNPPLRTDTQYF.

A few counts support this clonotype. This chain uses TRBV30 with TRBJ2-1; D remains ambiguous. Between the trimmed V and J ends, which lost 3 bases and 6 bases, there was a span of 21 bases. This CDR3 has 16 amino acids. Germline CDR1 reads GTSNPN; CDR2 reads SVGIG (reference sequence). The CDR3 nucleotides are TGTGCCTGGAGGGGGTCCTCCGGATATGCATTCAATGAGCAGTTCTTC. Amino acid sequence: CAWRGSSGYAFNEQFF.

This clonotype was seen only a few times. The gene calls are TRBV7-3 and TRBJ2-7; TRBD2 aligns across 7 bases. V was pared by 3 bases and J by 3 bases, with 5 bases of the junction left unmatched. Germline CDR1 SGHTA, CDR2 FQGTGA. The CDR3 runs to 14 residues. CDR3 nucleotide sequence: TGTGCCAGCAGCTTGGCCGGGGGGAACTACGAGCAGTACTTC. It yields the protein CASSLAGGNYEQYF.

The sample holds a few counts of this clonotype. The rearrangement joins TRBV12-3 or TRBV12-4 to TRBJ2-1; D may be TRBD1 (6 bases). Trimming took off 7 bases at V and 4 bases at J, with 20 bases between the two ends. There are 16 residues in the CDR3. Written as DNA, the CDR3 is TGTGCCAGCACCCCTACAGGGCTAGCATTATACAATGAGCAGTTCTTC. Its translation: CASTPTGLALYNEQFF.

This rearrangement joins TRBV20-1 to TRBJ1-5; no clear D. CDR1 is DFQATT and CDR2 is SNEGSKA in the germline V gene (reference sequence). V was clipped by 3 bases and J by 1 base, with 7 bases between them. The CDR3 contains 13 residues. CDR3 nucleotide sequence: TGCAGTGCTAGCTTCAGGAGCAATCAGCCCCAGCATTTT. It is translated as CSASFRSNQPQHF.

This sequence joins TRBV6-5 and TRBJ2-7, with 7 bases fitting TRBD2. CDR1 is MNHEY, CDR2 SVGAGI, per germline. The CDR3 extends over 13 amino acids. The V and J ends lost 6 bases and 7 bases, in that order; junction bases with no gene match: 9. The CDR3 DNA is TGTGCCAGCAGGCATAGAGCGGGGACGGAGCAGTACGTC. Encoded protein: CASRHRAGTEQYV.

The V call is TRBV5-1, the J call TRBJ1-1; TRBD1 might be the D (5 bases). Between the trimmed V and J ends, which lost 0 bases and 3 bases, there was a span of 9 bases. CDR1 is SGHRS and CDR2 is YFSETQ in the germline V gene. The length of the CDR3 is 14 residues. The CDR3 DNA is TGCGCCAGCAGCTTGGATAGGGGATACACTGAAGCTTTCTTT. Protein sequence: CASSLDRGYTEAFF.

This clonotype has more than one count but fewer than ten. V and J are TRBV6-2 or TRBV6-3 and TRBJ2-5; D might be TRBD2 (6 bases). CDR3 size: 14 residues. Germline loops: CDR1 MNHEY, CDR2 SVGEGT. Trimming removed 7 bases at V and 0 bases at J, with 12 bases between. The CDR3: CASTQTGDQETQYF. The CDR3 nucleotides are TGTGCCAGCACCCAGACGGGGGACCAAGAGACCCAGTACTTC.

This chain links TRBV6-5 with TRBJ2-5, with 10 bases identical to TRBD2. The V gene end was trimmed by 2 bases and the J gene end by 5 bases; junction bases not matched to a gene: 8. The length of the CDR3 is 16 residues. Germline CDR1 and CDR2: MNHEY and SVGAGI. The CDR3 DNA reads as TGTGCCAGCAGTTACGAGGCTAGCGGGGGCTCGGAGACCCAGTACTTC. It encodes CASSYEASGGSETQYF.

Many counts were recorded for this clonotype. The V call is TRBV12-3 or TRBV12-4, the J call TRBJ2-1; TRBD1 is a possible D gene (6 bases). The CDR3 contains 12 residues. Trimming removed 8 bases from V and 4 bases from J, with 9 bases in between. CDR3 bases: TGTGCCAGCGGACAGTCTTACAATGAGCAGTTCTTC. Amino acid sequence: CASGQSYNEQFF.

The chain recombines TRBV2 with TRBJ1-6, with 8 bases fitting TRBD1. This CDR3 has 15 amino acids. The germline V gene has CDR1 SNHLY and CDR2 FYNNEI. After removal of 4 bases from V and 5 bases from J, the junction contained 4 bases not matched to a gene. The CDR3 region is CASSVSGGHNSPLHF. For the CDR3, the DNA is TGTGCCAGCAGTGTTTCAGGGGGCCATAATTCACCCCTCCACTTT.